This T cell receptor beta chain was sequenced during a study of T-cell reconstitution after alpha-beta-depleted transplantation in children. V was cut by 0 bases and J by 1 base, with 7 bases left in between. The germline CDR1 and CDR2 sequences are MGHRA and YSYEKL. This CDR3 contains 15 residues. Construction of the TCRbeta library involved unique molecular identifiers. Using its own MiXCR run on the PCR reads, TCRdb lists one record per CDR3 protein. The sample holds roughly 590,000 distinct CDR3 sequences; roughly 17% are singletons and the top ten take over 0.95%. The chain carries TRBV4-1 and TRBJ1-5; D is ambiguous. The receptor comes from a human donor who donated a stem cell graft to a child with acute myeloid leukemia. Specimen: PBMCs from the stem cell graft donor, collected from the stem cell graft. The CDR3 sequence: CASSQEERSNQPQHF. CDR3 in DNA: TGCGCCAGCAGCCAAGAGGAGAGGAGCAATCAGCCCCAGCATTTT.